This paragraph covers one TCR beta chain sequence. In the same sample, other DNA sequences code for this CDR3. The V and J ends lost 0 bases and 2 bases respectively, with 8 bases between them. Germline V lookup: CDR1 SGDLS, CDR2 YYNGEE. The CDR3 totals 15 residues. This sample is drawn from a study of blood T cell repertoires in COVID-19. In the authors' workflow: Reference gene primer amplification yielded estimated nucleated cell counts. Here immunoSEQ multiplex PCR was the method, and the copy in TCRdb shows in-frame clones only, minus some. The V and J calls and clone size were taken over from that table, and D and trimming were inferred from the DNA. The sample contains fewer than 30,000 clones, about two thirds of which appear only once.

The sample consisted of peripheral blood. The sequence was obtained from a boy between 2 and 10 years old with active or convalescent COVID-19. The V call is TRBV9, the J call TRBJ2-2; D is perhaps TRBD2 (6 bases). The CDR3 coding sequence is TGTGCCAGCAGCGTAGTCGCGGGAAACACCGGGGAGCTGTTTTTT. It translates to CASSVVAGNTGELFF. The full variable domain, in which reference TRBV9 and TRBJ2-2 provide the parts outside the CDR3, is DSGVTQTPKHLITATGQRVTLRCSPRSGDLSVYWYQQSLDQGLQFLIQYYNGEERAKGNILERFSAQQFPDLHSELNLSSLELGDSALYFCASSVVAGNTGELFFGEGSRLTVL.